Below are 4 T cell receptor beta chains sequenced from a single sample in a study of cytomegalovirus exposure and HLA in healthy donors (dated by TCRdb to about 2017). Libraries were made using the immunoSEQ multiplex PCR assay. The multiplex PCR relied on a mix of 60 forward primers for TCR Vbeta segments and 13 reverse primers for TCR Jbeta segments. Imported from immuneACCESS, the table was reduced by TCRdb to in-frame sequences with V and J called. These copies leave out some clones; in studies compared against another copy, an unresolved V gene accounts for under half, and the cause of the remainder is not known. The sample table includes about 150,000 clones. The top ten clones comprise around 1.5% of the sample. Material: PBMCs. The receptors were sampled from a woman in her 50s in good health and CMV-seronegative.

This chain links TRBV29-1 with TRBJ2-7; D gene ambiguous. Between the trimmed V and J ends, which lost 4 bases and 1 base, there was a span of 8 bases. This CDR3 region has 12 residues. Per the germline V gene, CDR1 is SQVTM and CDR2 is ANQGSEA. This CDR3 reads CSVVGISYEQYF. In nucleotides, the CDR3 is TGCAGCGTTGTGGGCATATCCTACGAGCAGTACTTC.

A note on this clone: Other DNA sequences in the same sample also yield this CDR3. The chain links TRBV19 to TRBJ2-1; tentatively, D is TRBD2 (5 bases). Germline CDR1 and CDR2: LNHDA and SQIVND (reference sequence). The germline V and J ends were trimmed by 3 bases and 7 bases, with 13 bases remaining between them. CDR3 length equals 14 residues. The CDR3 bases are TGTGCCAGTAGTATCGGTGGGAGAGGGAATGAGCAGTTCTTC. It translates to CASSIGGRGNEQFF.

This chain connects TRBV5-6 to TRBJ2-2, with TRBD2 matching over 7 bases. The CDR3 length is 15 residues. With 1 base clipped from V and 4 bases from J, the junction kept 4 bases outside the gene matches. CDR1 is SGHDT and CDR2 is YYEEEE in the germline V gene. CDR3 amino acids: CASSLWGGVTGELFF. The CDR3 DNA follows: TGTGCCAGCAGCTTGTGGGGGGGGGTCACCGGGGAGCTGTTTTTT. Drawing the rest from reference TRBV5-6 and TRBJ2-2, the complete variable domain is DAGVTQSPTHLIKTRGQQVTLRCSPKSGHDTVSWYQQALGQGPQFIFQYYEEEERQRGNFPDRFSGHQFPNYSSELNVNALLLGDSALYLCASSLWGGVTGELFFGEGSRLTVL.

The DNA of the CDR3 is TGTGCCACCAGCAGAGGGGAGGGCACAGATACGCAGTATTTT. Its translation is CATSRGEGTDTQYF. The V call is TRBV15, the J call TRBJ2-3; D possibly corresponds to TRBD2 (6 bases). Germline CDR1 and CDR2: LNHNV and YYDKDF (reference sequence). This CDR3 spans 14 amino acids. Trimming stripped 1 base from V and 1 base from J, with 6 bases between.